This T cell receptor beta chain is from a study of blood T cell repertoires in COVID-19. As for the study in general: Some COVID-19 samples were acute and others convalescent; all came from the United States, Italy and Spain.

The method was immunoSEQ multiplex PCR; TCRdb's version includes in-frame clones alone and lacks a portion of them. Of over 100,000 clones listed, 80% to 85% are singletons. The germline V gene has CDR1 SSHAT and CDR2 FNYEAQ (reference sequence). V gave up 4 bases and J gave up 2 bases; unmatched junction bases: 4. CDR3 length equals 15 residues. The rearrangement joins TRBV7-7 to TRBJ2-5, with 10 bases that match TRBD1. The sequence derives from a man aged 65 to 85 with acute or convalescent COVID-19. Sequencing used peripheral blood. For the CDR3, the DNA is TGTGCCAGCAGCTGGGGGACAGGGGATCAAGAGACCCAGTACTTC. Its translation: CASSWGTGDQETQYF.